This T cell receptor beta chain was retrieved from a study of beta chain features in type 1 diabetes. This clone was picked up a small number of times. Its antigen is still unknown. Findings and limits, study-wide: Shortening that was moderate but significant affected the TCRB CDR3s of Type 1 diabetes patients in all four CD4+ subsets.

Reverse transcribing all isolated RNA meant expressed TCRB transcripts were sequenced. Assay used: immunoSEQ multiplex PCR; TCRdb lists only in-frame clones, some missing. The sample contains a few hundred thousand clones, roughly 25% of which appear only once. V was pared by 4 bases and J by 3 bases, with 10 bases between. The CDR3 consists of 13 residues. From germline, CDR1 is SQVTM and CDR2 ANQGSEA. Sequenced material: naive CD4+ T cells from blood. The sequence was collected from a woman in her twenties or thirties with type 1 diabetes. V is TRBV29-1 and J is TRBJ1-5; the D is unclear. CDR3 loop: CSVGEGFNQPQHF. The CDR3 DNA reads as TGCAGCGTTGGCGAGGGATTCAATCAGCCCCAGCATTTT.